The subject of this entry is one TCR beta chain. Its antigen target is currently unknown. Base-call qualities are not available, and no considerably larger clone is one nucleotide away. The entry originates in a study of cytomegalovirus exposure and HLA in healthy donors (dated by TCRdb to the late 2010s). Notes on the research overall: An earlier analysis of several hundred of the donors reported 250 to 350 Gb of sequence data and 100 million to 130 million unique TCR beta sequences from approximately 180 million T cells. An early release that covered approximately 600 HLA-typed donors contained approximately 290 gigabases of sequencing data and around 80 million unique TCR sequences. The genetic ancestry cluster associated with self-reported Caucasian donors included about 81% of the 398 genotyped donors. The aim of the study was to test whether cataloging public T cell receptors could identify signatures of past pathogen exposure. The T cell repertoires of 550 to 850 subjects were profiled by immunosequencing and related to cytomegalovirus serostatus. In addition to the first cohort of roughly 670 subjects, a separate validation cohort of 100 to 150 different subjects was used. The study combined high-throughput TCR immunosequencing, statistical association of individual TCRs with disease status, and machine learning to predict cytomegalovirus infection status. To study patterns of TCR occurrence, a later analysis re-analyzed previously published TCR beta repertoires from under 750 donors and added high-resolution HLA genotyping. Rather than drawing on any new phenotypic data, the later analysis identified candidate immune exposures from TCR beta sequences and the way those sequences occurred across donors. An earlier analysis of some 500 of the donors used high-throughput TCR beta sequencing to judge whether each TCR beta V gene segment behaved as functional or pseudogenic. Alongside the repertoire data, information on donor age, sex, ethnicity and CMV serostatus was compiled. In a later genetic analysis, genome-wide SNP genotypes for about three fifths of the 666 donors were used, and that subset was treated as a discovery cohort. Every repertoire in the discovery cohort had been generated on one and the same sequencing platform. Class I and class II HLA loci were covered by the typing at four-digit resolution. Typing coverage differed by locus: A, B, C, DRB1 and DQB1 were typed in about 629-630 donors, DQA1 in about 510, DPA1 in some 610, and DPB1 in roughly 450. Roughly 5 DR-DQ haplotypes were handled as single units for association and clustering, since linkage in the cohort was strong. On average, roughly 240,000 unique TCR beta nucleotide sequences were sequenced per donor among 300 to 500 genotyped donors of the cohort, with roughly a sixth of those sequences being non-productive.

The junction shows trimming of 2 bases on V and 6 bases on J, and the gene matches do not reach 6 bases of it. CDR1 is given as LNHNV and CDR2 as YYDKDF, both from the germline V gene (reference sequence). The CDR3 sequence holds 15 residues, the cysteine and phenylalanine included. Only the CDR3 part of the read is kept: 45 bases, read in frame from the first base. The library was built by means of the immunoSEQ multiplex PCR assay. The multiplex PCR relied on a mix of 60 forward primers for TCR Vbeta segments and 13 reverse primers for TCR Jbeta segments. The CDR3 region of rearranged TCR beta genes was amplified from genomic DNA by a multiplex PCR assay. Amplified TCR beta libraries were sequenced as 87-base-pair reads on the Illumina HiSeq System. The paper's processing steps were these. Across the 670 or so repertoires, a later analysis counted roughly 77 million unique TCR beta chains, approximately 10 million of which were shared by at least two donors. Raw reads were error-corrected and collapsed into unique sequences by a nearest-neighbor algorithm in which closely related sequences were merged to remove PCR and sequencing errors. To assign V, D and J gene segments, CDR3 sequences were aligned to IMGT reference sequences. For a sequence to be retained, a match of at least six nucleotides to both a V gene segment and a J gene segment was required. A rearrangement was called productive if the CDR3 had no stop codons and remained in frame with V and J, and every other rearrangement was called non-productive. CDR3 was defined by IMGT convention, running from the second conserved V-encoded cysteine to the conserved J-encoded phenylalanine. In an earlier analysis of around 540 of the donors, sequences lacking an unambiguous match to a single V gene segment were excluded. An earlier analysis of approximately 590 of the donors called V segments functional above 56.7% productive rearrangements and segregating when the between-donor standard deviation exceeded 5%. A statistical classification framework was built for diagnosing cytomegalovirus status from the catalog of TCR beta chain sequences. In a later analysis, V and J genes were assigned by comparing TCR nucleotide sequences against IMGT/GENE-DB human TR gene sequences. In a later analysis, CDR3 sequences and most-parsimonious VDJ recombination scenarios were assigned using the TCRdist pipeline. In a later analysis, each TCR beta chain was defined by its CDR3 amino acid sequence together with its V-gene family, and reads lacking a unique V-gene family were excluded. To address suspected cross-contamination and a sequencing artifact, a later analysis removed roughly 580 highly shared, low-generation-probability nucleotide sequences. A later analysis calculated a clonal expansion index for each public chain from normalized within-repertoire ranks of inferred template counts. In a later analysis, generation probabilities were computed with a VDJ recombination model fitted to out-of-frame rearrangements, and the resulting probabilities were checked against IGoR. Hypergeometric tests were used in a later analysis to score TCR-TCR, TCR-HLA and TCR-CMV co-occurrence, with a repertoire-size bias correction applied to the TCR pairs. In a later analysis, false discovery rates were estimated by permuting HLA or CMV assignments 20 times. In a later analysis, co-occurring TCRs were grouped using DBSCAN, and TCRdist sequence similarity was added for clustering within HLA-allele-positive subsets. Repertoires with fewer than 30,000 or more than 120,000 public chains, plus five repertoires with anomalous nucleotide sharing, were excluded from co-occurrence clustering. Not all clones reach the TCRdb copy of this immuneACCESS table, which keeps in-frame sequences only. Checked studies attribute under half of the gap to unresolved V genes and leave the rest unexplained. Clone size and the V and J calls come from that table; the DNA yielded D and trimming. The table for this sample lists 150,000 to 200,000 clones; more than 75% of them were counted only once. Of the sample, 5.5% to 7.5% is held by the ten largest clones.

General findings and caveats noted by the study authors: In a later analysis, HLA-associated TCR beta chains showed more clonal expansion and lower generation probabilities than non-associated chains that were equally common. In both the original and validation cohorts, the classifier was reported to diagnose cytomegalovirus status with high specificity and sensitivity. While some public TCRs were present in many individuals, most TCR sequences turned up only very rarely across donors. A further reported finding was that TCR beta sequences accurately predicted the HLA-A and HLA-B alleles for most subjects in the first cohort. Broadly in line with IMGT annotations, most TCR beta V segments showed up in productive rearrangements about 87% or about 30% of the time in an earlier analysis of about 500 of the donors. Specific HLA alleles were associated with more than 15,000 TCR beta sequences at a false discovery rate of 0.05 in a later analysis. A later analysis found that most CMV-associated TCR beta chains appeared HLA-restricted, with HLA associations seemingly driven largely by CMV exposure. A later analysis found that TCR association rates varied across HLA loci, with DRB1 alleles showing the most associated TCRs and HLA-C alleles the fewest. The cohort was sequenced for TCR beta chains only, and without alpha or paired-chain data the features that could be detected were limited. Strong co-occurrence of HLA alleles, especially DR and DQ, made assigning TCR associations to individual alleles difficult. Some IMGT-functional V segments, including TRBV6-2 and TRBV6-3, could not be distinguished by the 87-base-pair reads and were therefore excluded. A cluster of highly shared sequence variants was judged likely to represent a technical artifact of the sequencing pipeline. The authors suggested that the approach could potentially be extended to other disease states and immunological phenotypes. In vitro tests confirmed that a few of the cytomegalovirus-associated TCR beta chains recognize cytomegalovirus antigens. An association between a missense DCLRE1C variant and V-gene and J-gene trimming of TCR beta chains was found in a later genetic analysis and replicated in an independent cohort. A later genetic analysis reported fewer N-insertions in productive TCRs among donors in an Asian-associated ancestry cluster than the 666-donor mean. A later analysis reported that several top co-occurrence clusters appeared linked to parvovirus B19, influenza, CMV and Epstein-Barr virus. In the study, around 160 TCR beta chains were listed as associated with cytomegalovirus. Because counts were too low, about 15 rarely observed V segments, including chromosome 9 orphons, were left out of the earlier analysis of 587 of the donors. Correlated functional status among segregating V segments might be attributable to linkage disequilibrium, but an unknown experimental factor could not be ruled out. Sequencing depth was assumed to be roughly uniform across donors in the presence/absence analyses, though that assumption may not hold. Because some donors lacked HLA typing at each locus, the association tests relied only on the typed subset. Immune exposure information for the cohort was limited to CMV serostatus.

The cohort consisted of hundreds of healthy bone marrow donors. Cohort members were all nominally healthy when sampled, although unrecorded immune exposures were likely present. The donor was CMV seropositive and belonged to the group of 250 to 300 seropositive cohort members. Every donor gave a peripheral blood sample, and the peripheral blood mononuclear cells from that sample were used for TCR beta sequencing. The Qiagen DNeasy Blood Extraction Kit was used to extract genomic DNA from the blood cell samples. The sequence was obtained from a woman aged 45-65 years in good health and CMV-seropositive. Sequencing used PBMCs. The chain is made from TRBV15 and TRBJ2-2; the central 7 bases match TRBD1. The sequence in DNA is TGTGCCACCAGCAGAAGGGGGCCGTCGGCCGGGGAGCTGTTTTTT. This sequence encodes CATSRRGPSAGELFF.